This T cell receptor (beta chain) was recovered during a study of early T cells in non-severe SARS-CoV-2 infection. Individual cDNA molecules carried attached unique molecular identifiers. Via MiXCR, TCRdb re-called the 5' RACE reads, giving one row per CDR3 protein. The sample records tens of thousands of distinct CDR3 sequences, around 11% being singletons. This clonotype was seen repeatedly, ten times or more. V lost 3 bases and J lost 3, with 6 bases in between. The CDR3 runs 13 residues. The germline CDR1 and CDR2 sequences are SGHVS and FNYEAQ. The chain has TRBV7-6 and TRBJ2-1, with D hard to call. Sequencing used whole blood. This clonotype was sampled from an adult who was a healthcare worker with PCR-confirmed SARS-CoV-2 infection or an uninfected control (not recorded which). This chain's CDR3 is CASSLENYNEQFF. DNA for the CDR3: TGTGCCAGCAGCTTGGAAAACTACAATGAGCAGTTCTTC.